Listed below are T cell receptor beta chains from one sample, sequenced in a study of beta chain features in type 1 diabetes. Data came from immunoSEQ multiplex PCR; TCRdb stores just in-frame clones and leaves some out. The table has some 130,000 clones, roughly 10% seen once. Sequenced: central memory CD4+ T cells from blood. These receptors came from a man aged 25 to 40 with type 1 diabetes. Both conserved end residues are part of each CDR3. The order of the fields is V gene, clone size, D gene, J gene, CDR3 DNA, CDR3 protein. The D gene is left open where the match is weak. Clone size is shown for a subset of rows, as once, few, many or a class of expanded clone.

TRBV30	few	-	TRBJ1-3	TGTGCCTGGAGTGTAAACAGCAGAAACACCATATATTTT	CAWSVNSRNTIYF
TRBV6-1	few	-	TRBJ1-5	TGTGCCAGCACACAATATAGCAATCAGCCCCAGCATTTT	CASTQYSNQPQHF
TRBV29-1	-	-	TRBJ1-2	TGCAGCGTTGAAGATCTCGGGGGTGGCTACACCTTC	CSVEDLGGGYTF
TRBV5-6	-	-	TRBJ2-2	TGTGCCAGCAGCTTCACCACGACAAGCCTTGGCGGGGAGCTGTTTTTT	CASSFTTTSLGGELFF
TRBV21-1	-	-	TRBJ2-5	TGTGCCAGCAGCAGGGGCGTTCAGCGGGGGGGCCCTTGGCAAGAGACCCAGTACTTC	CASSRGVQRGGPWQETQYF
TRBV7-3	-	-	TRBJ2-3	TGTGCCAGCAGCTCCACCAGCCATAGCGCCGAAGCAGATACGCAGTATTTT	CASSSTSHSAEADTQYF
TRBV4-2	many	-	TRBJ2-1	TGTGCCAGCAGCCAAGATCGAGGCAGCAATGAGCAGTTCTTC	CASSQDRGSNEQFF
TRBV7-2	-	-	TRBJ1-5	TGTGCCAGCAGTGGGGGGATTGGCAATCAGCCCCAGCATTTT	CASSGGIGNQPQHF
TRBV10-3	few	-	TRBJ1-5	TGTGCCAGCAGTTCTTGGGACTGGAATCAGCCCCAGCATTTT	CASSSWDWNQPQHF
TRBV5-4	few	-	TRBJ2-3	TGTGCCAGCAGCCTACCCGCGGGGGCCCGGGGGACGCAGTATTTT	CASSLPAGARGTQYF
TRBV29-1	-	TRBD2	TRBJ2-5	TGCAGCGTTGGATCCGTAGCGGGGGGGTGGGAGACCCAGTACTTC	CSVGSVAGGWETQYF
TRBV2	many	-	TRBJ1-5	TGTGCCAGCAGGTCACAGGCGCAAAATCAGCCCCAGCATTTT	CASRSQAQNQPQHF